The clone carrying this TCR beta chain was detected only a few times. The target antigen is unknown. Treatment meaning: around 19 received Ad26.COV2.S at low or high dose, single or two shots; about 5 received placebo; per-sample allocation not given. Sampling occurred on day 63 after the first vaccine or placebo injection. Trimming cost V 2 bases and J 1 base, with 5 bases left between them. In germline, CDR1 is MNHEY, CDR2 SVGAGI. CDR3 length: 13 residues. This sample is drawn from a study of Ad26.COV2.S vaccination and SARS-CoV-2 variants. General observations from the study: Researchers cautioned that TCR breadth and depth analyses may have underestimated total T cell responses.

TCRdb's copy holds only in-frame clones and misses some; the assay was immunoSEQ multiplex PCR. The sample includes about 470,000 clones, about 90% seen only once; the top ten take more than 3.5%. This sequence was found in a person between 18 and 59 years old who received the Ad26.COV2.S COVID-19 vaccine or a placebo. The chain has TRBV6-5 and TRBJ1-1; D remains ambiguous. Material: peripheral blood, obtained in a trial of Ad26.COV2.S vaccine versus placebo. The chain's CDR3 is CASSYAQNTEAFF. CDR3 sequence (DNA): TGTGCCAGCAGTTACGCACAGAACACTGAAGCTTTCTTT.